What follows describes a single TCR beta chain. Its antigen is not identified. The data belong to a study of cytomegalovirus exposure and HLA in healthy donors. Across the study: Around 78 million unique TCRs, all from HLA-typed donors, were included in an early release of the data. Study-level findings and limits: Cytomegalovirus status was reportedly diagnosed by the classifier with high sensitivity and specificity.

Primers included in the PCR were 60 Vbeta and 13 Jbeta primers. The table came from immunoSEQ multiplex PCR; TCRdb's copy has only in-frame clones and leaves some out. The sample contains about 130,000 clones, approximately 78% of which appear only once. Unmatched junction bases numbered 5, after V lost 6 bases and J lost 9 bases. Germline values: CDR1 MNHEY, CDR2 SMNVEV (reference sequence). The CDR3 sequence is 14 residues long. Sequenced: PBMCs. The chain links TRBV27 to TRBJ1-6, with 10 positions matching TRBD1. The sequence was collected from a middle-aged woman in good health and CMV-seropositive. In DNA form, the CDR3 reads TGTGCCAGCAGCGGACAGGGGGGTGGTTCACCCCTCCACTTT. Translating gives CASSGQGGGSPLHF.